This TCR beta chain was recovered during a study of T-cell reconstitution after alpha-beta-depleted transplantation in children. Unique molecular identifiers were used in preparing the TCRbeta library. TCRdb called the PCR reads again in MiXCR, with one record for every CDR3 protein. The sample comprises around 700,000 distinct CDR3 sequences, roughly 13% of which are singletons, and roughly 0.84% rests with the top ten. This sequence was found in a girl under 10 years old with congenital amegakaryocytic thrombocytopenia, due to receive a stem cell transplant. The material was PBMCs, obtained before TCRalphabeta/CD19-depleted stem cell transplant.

CDR3 residues: CASSQEGGSSYNEQFF. The CDR3 DNA reads TGCGCCAGCAGCCAAGAGGGGGGAAGCTCCTACAATGAGCAGTTCTTC. V usage is TRBV4-1 and J usage is TRBJ2-1; a possible D gene is TRBD2 (6 bases). The germline V gene encodes CDR1 MGHRA and CDR2 YSYEKL. This CDR3 is 16 amino acids long. Trimming removed 0 bases from V and 0 bases from J, with 9 bases in between.